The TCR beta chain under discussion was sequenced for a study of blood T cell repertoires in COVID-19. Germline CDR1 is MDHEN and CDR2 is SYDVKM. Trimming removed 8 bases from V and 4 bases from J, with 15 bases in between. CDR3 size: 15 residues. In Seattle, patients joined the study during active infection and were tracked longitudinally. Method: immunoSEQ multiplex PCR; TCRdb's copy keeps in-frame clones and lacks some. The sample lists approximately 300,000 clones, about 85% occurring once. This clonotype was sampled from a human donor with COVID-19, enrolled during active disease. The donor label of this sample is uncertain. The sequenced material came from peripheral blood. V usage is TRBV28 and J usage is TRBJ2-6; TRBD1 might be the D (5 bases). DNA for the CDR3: TGTGCCAGCGGGCCCAGGGTGTCGGGGGCCAACGTCCTGACTTTC. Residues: CASGPRVSGANVLTF.